The next 25 T cell receptor beta chains were all read from a single sample in a study of blood T cell repertoires in COVID-19 (TCRdb year 2020). Library preparation employed the immunoSEQ multiplex PCR assay. TCRdb took this table from immuneACCESS and kept in-frame rearrangements with V and J called. Such tables lack part of the clones; where checked against another copy, unresolved V genes explain under half of the gap, and the rest is unexplained. In all, the sample holds about 73,000 clones, and roughly four fifths of those were seen once. The ten largest clones take up around 5.6% of the sample. Material for sequencing was peripheral blood. Receptors originate from a woman aged 60-70 years with acute or convalescent COVID-19.

In its sample, this clone was seen a few times. The rearrangement links TRBV5-1 to TRBJ1-2; 7 nucleotides match TRBD1. The trim removed 4 bases at V and 4 bases at J, leaving 7 bases unmatched. Germline-derived CDR1 and CDR2 are SGHRS and YFSETQ. This CDR3 has 14 residues. The CDR3 sequence is CASSADRVAYGYTF. Here the CDR3 DNA reads TGCGCCAGCAGCGCCGACAGGGTCGCCTATGGCTACACCTTC.

The rearrangement links TRBV7-2 to TRBJ2-7, with TRBD2 matching over 7 bases. Germline V gene sequence: CDR1 SGHTA, CDR2 FQGNSA. The CDR3 contains 16 residues. The junction had 9 bases not matched to a gene; V was cut back by 3 bases and J by 1 base. The CDR3 nucleotides read TGTGCCAGCAGCTTCCCCGAGCGGGACTATTCCTACGAGCAGTACTTC. Translating it yields CASSFPERDYSYEQYF. Complete variable domain (other parts from reference TRBV7-2 and TRBJ2-7): GAGVSQSPSNKVTEKGKDVELRCDPISGHTALYWYRQSLGQGLEFLIYFQGNSAPDKSGLPSDRFSAERTGGSVSTLTIQRTQQEDSAVYLCASSFPERDYSYEQYFGPGTRLTVT.

The rearrangement links TRBV5-1 to TRBJ1-2, with 12 nucleotides matching TRBD1. V was pared by 4 bases and J by 8 bases, with 6 bases of the junction left unmatched. The germline CDR1 and CDR2 sequences are SGHRS and YFSETQ. CDR3 length: 14 amino acids. CDR3 in amino acids: CASSVSGTGGGYTF. DNA for the CDR3: TGCGCCAGCAGCGTCTCCGGGACAGGGGGCGGCTACACCTTC. The full variable domain, in which reference TRBV5-1 and TRBJ1-2 provide the parts outside the CDR3, is KAGVTQTPRYLIKTRGQQVTLSCSPISGHRSVSWYQQTPGQGLQFLFEYFSETQRNKGNFPGRFSGRQFSNSRSEMNVSTLELGDSALYLCASSVSGTGGGYTFGSGTRLTVV.

This clone turned up a few times. This chain links TRBV13 with TRBJ2-1; maybe TRBD2 (7 bases). Looked up from germline, CDR1 is PRHDT and CDR2 is FYEKMQ (reference sequence). This CDR3 has 16 amino acids. With 3 bases removed from V and 0 bases from J, the gap between germline ends came to 12 bases. The CDR3 DNA reads TGTGCCAGCAGCTTGGGCGGGGGCAGCTCCTACAATGAGCAGTTCTTC. It codes for CASSLGGGSSYNEQFF.

This rearrangement joins TRBV3-1 (or the pseudogene TRBV3-2) to TRBJ1-1; D perhaps matches TRBD1 (5 bases). This CDR3 contains 13 residues. The V gene lost 1 base and the J gene lost 5 bases, with 8 bases spanning the gap. Germline CDR1 is LGHDT and CDR2 is YNNKEL (reference sequence). The CDR3 loop is CASSQVAGTEAFF. CDR3 in DNA: TGTGCCAGCAGCCAAGTGGCAGGGACTGAAGCTTTCTTT.

The rearrangement uses TRBV5-1 and TRBJ2-1; TRBD2 matches at 7 bases. Germline-derived CDR1 and CDR2 are SGHRS and YFSETQ. V lost 5 bases, J lost 7 bases, and 12 bases stayed unmatched. The CDR3 has 15 amino acids. CDR3 DNA: TGCGCCAGCAGTGGGAGCGGGGCCAGTTGGAATGAGCAGTTCTTC. Its translation is CASSGSGASWNEQFF.

This sequence joins TRBV30 and TRBJ1-1, with 7 bases that match TRBD1. V lost 1 base to trimming and J lost 1 base; unmatched junction nucleotides: 6. The CDR3 is made up of 15 amino acids. CDR1 and CDR2 (germline): GTSNPN, SVGIG (reference sequence). The CDR3 region is CAWSGHRGGNTEAFF. The CDR3 bases are TGTGCCTGGAGTGGGCACAGGGGCGGGAACACTGAAGCTTTCTTT.

This chain joins TRBV5-1 and TRBJ1-2; 8 bases align to TRBD1. The CDR3 covers 15 residues. Per the germline V gene, CDR1 is SGHRS and CDR2 is YFSETQ. The V and J ends lost 4 bases and 0 bases, in that order; junction bases with no gene match: 5. Here the CDR3 DNA reads TGCGCCAGCAGCCCGGACAGGGAGGCTAACTATGGCTACACCTTC. Amino acid sequence: CASSPDREANYGYTF.

The CDR3 DNA reads as TGCGCCAGCAGCTTACGGACAGGGGATAATTCACCCCTCCACTTT. Protein: CASSLRTGDNSPLHF. V and J are TRBV5-1 and TRBJ1-6; TRBD1 matches 9 bases. Trimming cost V 2 bases and J 5 bases; bases outside gene matches: 2. The CDR3 has 15 amino acids. Germline assignment: CDR1 SGHRS and CDR2 YFSETQ.

The chain links TRBV11-2 to TRBJ1-1; a weak D match, TRBD1 (5 bases). The CDR3 is 14 residues long. V lost 1 base, J lost 1 base, and 7 bases lay in between. CDR1 and CDR2 from the germline V gene are SGHAT and FQNNGV. CDR3 amino acids: CASSLGTGNTEAFF. In DNA, the CDR3 is TGTGCCAGCAGCTTAGGAACAGGGAACACTGAAGCTTTCTTT.

This clone was recorded once. In DNA form, the CDR3 reads TGTGCCAGCAGCTTACAATACCGGCAGGGGGCTTACGAGCAGTACTTC. Amino acid sequence: CASSLQYRQGAYEQYF. The chain joins TRBV7-2 to TRBJ2-7, with 8 bases fitting TRBD1. The CDR3 consists of 16 residues. V lost 2 bases and J lost 4; bases outside the gene matches: 10. Germline CDR1 is SGHTA and CDR2 is FQGNSA.

DNA for the CDR3: TGTGCCAGCAGTTTATTCACCCCAGCGAGCAATCAGCCCCAGCATTTT. It translates to CASSLFTPASNQPQHF. The rearrangement links TRBV28 to TRBJ1-5; the D is unclear. V was pared by 1 base and J by 1 base, with 11 bases between. Germline CDR1 reads MDHEN; CDR2 reads SYDVKM. CDR3 size: 16 residues.

The chain uses TRBV5-5 and TRBJ1-1, with TRBD1 matching over 8 bases. There are 15 residues in the CDR3. Germline values: CDR1 SGHKS, CDR2 YYEKEE (reference sequence). V lost 4 bases and J lost 0; bases outside the gene matches: 5. CDR3: CASSIQTGVNTEAFF. The CDR3 region has the DNA TGTGCCAGCAGCATCCAGACAGGGGTGAACACTGAAGCTTTCTTT.

The chain couples TRBV19 to TRBJ1-1, with TRBD1 as a possible D gene (6 bases). This CDR3 has 14 amino acids. Trimming stripped 1 base from V and 4 bases from J, with 10 bases between. Germline CDR1 reads LNHDA; CDR2 reads SQIVND (reference sequence). The CDR3 reads CASSIVQDSTEAFF. As DNA, the CDR3 is TGTGCCAGTAGTATAGTCCAGGACAGCACTGAAGCTTTCTTT. Together with reference TRBV19 and TRBJ1-1, the CDR3 gives the full variable domain: DGGITQSPKYLFRKEGQNVTLSCEQNLNHDAMYWYRQDPGQGLRLIYYSQIVNDFQKGDIAEGYSVSREKKESFPLTVTSAQKNPTAFYLCASSIVQDSTEAFFGQGTRLTVV.

The chain is built from TRBV5-1 and TRBJ2-1; 7 positions match TRBD1. V shed 5 bases and J 10 bases; nucleotides not matched to a gene: 6. The CDR3 length is 12 residues. From germline, CDR1 is SGHRS and CDR2 YFSETQ. CDR3 nucleotides: TGCGCCAGCAGGGCCGGGACAGTCGAGCAGTTCTTC. Amino acids: CASRAGTVEQFF.

The chain carries TRBV5-1 and TRBJ1-2; 7 nucleotides line up with TRBD1. The CDR3 length is 18 residues. Germline-derived CDR1 and CDR2 are SGHRS and YFSETQ. With V trimmed by 1 base and J by 2 bases, 14 bases remained unmatched. In nucleotides, the CDR3 is TGCGCCAGCAGCTTGTTAGTCAGGCAGGGGGTCTCCAACTATGGCTACACCTTC. It yields the protein CASSLLVRQGVSNYGYTF.

The chain uses TRBV19 and TRBJ2-1, with 10 bases lining up with TRBD1. Germline CDR1 LNHDA, CDR2 SQIVND (reference sequence). The V gene end was trimmed by 4 bases and the J gene end by 6 bases; junction bases not matched to a gene: 6. This CDR3 is built from 15 residues. CDR3 DNA: TGTGCCAGTAGTACCGGGACAGGGGTTTTCAATGAGCAGTTCTTC. Protein sequence: CASSTGTGVFNEQFF.

The chain has TRBV21-1 and TRBJ2-2; the table's D call of TRBD2 was not tested on the DNA. TRBV21-1 is deemed a pseudogene. The CDR3 has 18 amino acids. The CDR3 DNA reads as TGTGCCAGCAGCAAAGGAGGACTAGCGGGGGAATTGGCCGGGGAGCTGTTTTTT. Amino acid sequence: CASSKGGLAGELAGELFF.

V usage is TRBV19 and J usage is TRBJ1-2, with a weak D call TRBD1 (6 bases). Germline values: CDR1 LNHDA, CDR2 SQIVND (reference sequence). V was pared by 5 bases and J by 1 base, with 20 bases between. This CDR3 comprises 17 residues. For the CDR3, the DNA is TGTGCCAGTAGTTCCCGGGACACCACCCCCTTTAACTATGGCTACACCTTC. The encoded protein is CASSSRDTTPFNYGYTF.

The chain is built from TRBV6-5 and TRBJ1-1, with 9 bases aligning to TRBD1. This CDR3 region has 13 residues. Germline V gives CDR1 MNHEY, CDR2 SVGAGI. J was trimmed by 8 bases and V by 7 bases; bases with no gene match: 8. In nucleotides, the CDR3 is TGTGCCAGCACTACCGGGACAGGGAGGGAAGCTTTCTTT. This translates into CASTTGTGREAFF.

DNA for the CDR3: TGTGCCAGCAGCCCCGGACAGGGGGTATCCTATGGCTACACCTTC. Translation: CASSPGQGVSYGYTF. The chain uses TRBV7-3 and TRBJ1-2; TRBD1 matches at 10 bases. V was pared by 5 bases and J by 4 bases, with 7 bases of the junction left unmatched. The CDR3 totals 15 residues. Germline CDR1 SGHTA, CDR2 FQGTGA.

The gene calls are TRBV5-4 and TRBJ2-5; 9 nucleotides align to TRBD1. Germline lookup yields CDR1 SGHNT and CDR2 YYREEE (reference sequence). Trimming took 0 bases from V and 2 from J; bases not matched to a gene: 2. The CDR3 has 15 residues. The CDR3 is CASSLDRGQQETQYF. As DNA, the CDR3 is TGTGCCAGCAGCTTGGACAGGGGGCAGCAAGAGACCCAGTACTTC. Based on the CDR3 plus reference TRBV5-4 and TRBJ2-5, the full variable domain is ETGVTQSPTHLIKTRGQQVTLRCSSQSGHNTVSWYQQALGQGPQFIFQYYREEENGRGNFPPRFSGLQFPNYSSELNVNALELDDSALYLCASSLDRGQQETQYFGPGTRLLVL.

The V call is TRBV5-1, the J call TRBJ2-7; a possible D gene is TRBD1 (5 bases). This CDR3 has 14 residues. Trimming removed 0 bases from V and 4 bases from J, with 11 bases in between. Germline V gives CDR1 SGHRS, CDR2 YFSETQ. The CDR3 loop reads CASSLEGPGYEQYF. DNA for the CDR3: TGCGCCAGCAGCTTGGAGGGGCCCGGGTACGAGCAGTACTTC.

The chain uses TRBV9 and TRBJ2-5; 8 bases align to TRBD2. CDR1 and CDR2 (germline): SGDLS, YYNGEE. The CDR3 spans 16 residues. The V segment lost 4 bases and the J segment 5 bases; nucleotides outside the gene matches: 13. Written as DNA, the CDR3 is TGTGCCAGCAGCCCCCTCCTAGGTAGCGGGGTTGAGACCCAGTACTTC. Amino acid sequence: CASSPLLGSGVETQYF.

This sequence joins TRBV11-2 and TRBJ2-2, with D maybe TRBD2 (5 bases). Germline-derived CDR1 and CDR2 are SGHAT and FQNNGV. V lost 7 bases to trimming and J lost 4 bases, with 13 bases between them. This CDR3 comprises 14 residues. The CDR3 DNA reads TGTGCCAGCACCCCGGGGTCGGGCACCGGGGAGCTGTTTTTT. As protein: CASTPGSGTGELFF.